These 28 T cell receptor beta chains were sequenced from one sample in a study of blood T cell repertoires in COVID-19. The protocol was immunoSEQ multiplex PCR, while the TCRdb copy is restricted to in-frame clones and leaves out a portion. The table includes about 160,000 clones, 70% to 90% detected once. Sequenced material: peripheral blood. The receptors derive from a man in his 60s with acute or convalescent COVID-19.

CDR3 sequence: CASSLGLGAALHF. For the CDR3, the DNA is TGTGCCAGCAGTTTAGGTCTGGGGGCAGCCCTCCACTTT. V is TRBV27 and J is TRBJ1-6, with a tentative D call TRBD1 (6 bases). There are 13 residues in the CDR3. The V end was cut by 2 bases, the J end by 14 bases, with 13 bases between. Germline assignment: CDR1 MNHEY and CDR2 SMNVEV (reference sequence).

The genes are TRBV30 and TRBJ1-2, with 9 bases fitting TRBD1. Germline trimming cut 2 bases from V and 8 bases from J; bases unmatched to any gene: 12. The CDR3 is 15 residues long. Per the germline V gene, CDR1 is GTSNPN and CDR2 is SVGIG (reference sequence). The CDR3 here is CAWSTQGAFLIGYTF. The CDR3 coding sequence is TGTGCCTGGAGTACACAGGGGGCGTTTCTTATCGGCTACACCTTC.

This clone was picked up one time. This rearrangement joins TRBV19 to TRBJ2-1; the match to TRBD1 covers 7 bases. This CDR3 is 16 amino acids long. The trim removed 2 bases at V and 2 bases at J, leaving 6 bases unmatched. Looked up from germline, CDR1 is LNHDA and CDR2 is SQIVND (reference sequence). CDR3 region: CASSINRGITYNEQFF. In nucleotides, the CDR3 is TGTGCCAGTAGTATAAACAGGGGAATAACCTACAATGAGCAGTTCTTC.

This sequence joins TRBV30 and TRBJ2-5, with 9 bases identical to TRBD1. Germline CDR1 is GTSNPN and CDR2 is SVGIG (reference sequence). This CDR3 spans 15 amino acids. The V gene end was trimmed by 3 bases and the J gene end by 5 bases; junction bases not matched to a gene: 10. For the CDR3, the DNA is TGTGCCTGGAGAATTGGACAGGGGCGGGGGGAGACCCAGTACTTC. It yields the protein CAWRIGQGRGETQYF.

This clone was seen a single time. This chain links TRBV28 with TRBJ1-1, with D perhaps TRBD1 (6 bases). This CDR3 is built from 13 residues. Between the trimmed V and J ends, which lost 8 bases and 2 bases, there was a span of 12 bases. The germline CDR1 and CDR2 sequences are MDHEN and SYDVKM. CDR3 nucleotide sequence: TGTGCCAGCGTTACAGGGATTAACACTGAAGCTTTCTTT. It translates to CASVTGINTEAFF.

The CDR3: CASSSQLTGVNTEAFF. The CDR3 DNA reads TGCGCCAGCAGCTCACAGCTGACAGGGGTGAACACTGAAGCTTTCTTT. This chain uses TRBV5-1 with TRBJ1-1; 8 nucleotides match TRBD1. Per the germline V gene, CDR1 is SGHRS and CDR2 is YFSETQ. CDR3 length: 16 amino acids. V shed 3 bases, J shed 0 bases, and the junction held 7 bases outside the gene matches. The whole variable domain, remainder taken from reference TRBV5-1 and TRBJ1-1, is KAGVTQTPRYLIKTRGQQVTLSCSPISGHRSVSWYQQTPGQGLQFLFEYFSETQRNKGNFPGRFSGRQFSNSRSEMNVSTLELGDSALYLCASSSQLTGVNTEAFFGQGTRLTVV.

Here the CDR3 reads CASSPRTSGGYEQYF. DNA for the CDR3: TGTGCCAGTAGTCCCAGAACTAGCGGAGGCTACGAGCAGTACTTC. This chain connects TRBV19 to TRBJ2-7; TRBD2 matches at 8 bases. The CDR3 sequence is 15 residues long. Germline V gives CDR1 LNHDA, CDR2 SQIVND (reference sequence). V lost 5 bases, J lost 3 bases, and 9 bases stayed unmatched.

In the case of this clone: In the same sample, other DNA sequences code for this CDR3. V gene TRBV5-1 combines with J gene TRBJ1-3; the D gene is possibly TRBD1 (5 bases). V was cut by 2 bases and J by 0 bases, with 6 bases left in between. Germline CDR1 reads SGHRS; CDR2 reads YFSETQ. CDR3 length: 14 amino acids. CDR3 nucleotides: TGCGCCAGCAGCTTAAGGGGCTCTGGAAACACCATATATTTT. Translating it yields CASSLRGSGNTIYF.

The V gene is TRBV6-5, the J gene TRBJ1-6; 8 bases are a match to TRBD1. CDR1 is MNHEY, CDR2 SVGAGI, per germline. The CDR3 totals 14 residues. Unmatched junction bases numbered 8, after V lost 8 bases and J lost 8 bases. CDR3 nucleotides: TGTGCCAGCCCACCTCAGGGGGCTGATTCACCCCTCCACTTT. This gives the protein CASPPQGADSPLHF.

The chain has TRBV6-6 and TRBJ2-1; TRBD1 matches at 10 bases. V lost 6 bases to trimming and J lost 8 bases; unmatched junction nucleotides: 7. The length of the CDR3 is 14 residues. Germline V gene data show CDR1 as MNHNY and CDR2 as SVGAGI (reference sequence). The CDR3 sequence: CASRRQGAVDEQFF. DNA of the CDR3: TGTGCCAGCAGACGACAGGGGGCAGTGGATGAGCAGTTCTTC.

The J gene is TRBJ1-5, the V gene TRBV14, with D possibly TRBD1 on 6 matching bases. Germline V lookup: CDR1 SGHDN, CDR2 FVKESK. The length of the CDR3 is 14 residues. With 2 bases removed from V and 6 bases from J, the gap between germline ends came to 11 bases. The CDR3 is CASSQTGFLQPQHF. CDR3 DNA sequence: TGTGCCAGCAGCCAAACAGGGTTTCTTCAGCCCCAGCATTTT.

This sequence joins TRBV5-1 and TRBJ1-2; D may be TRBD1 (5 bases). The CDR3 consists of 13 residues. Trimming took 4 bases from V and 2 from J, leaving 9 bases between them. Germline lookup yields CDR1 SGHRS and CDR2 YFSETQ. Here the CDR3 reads CASSRDRNYGYTF. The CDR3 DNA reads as TGCGCCAGCAGCAGAGACAGAAACTATGGCTACACCTTC. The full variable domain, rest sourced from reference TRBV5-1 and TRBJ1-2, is KAGVTQTPRYLIKTRGQQVTLSCSPISGHRSVSWYQQTPGQGLQFLFEYFSETQRNKGNFPGRFSGRQFSNSRSEMNVSTLELGDSALYLCASSRDRNYGYTFGSGTRLTVV.

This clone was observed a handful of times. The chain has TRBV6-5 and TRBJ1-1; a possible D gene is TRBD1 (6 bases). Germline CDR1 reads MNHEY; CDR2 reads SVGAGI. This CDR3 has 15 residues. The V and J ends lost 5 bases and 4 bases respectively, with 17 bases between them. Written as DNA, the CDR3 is TGTGCCAGCAGTCCCCGAGGGGGGGAAGGCACTGAAGCTTTCTTT. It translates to CASSPRGGEGTEAFF.

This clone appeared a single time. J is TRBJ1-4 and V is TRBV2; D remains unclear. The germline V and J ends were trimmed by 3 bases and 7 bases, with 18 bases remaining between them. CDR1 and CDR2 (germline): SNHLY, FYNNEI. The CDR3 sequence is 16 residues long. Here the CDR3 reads CASSEGPQARGEKLFF. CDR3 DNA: TGTGCCAGCAGTGAGGGTCCGCAGGCTCGGGGTGAAAAACTGTTTTTT.

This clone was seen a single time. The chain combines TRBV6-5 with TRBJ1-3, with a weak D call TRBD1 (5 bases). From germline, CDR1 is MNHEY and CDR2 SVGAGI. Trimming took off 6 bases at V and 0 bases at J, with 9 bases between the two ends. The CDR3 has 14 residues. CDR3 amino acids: CASRQVASGNTIYF. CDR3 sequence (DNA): TGTGCCAGCAGACAGGTCGCCTCTGGAAACACCATATATTTT.

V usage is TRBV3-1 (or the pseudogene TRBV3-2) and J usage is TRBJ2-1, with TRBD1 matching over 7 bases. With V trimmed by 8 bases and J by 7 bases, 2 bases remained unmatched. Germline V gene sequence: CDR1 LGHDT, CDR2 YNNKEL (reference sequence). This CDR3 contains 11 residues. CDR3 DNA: TGTGCCAGCGCACAGGGGAATGAGCAGTTCTTC. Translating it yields CASAQGNEQFF.

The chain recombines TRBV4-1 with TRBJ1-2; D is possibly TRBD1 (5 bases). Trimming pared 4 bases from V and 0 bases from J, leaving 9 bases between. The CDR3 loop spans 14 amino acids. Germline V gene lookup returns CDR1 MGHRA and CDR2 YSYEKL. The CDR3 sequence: CASSPQGSNYGYTF. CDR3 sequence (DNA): TGCGCCAGCAGCCCCCAGGGTTCTAACTATGGCTACACCTTC.

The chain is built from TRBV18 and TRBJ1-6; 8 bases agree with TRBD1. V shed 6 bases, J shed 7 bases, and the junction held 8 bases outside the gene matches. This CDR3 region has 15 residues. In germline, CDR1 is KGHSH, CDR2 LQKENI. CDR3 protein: CASSNSDRGNSPLHF. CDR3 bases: TGTGCCAGCTCCAATTCCGACAGGGGAAATTCACCCCTCCACTTT.

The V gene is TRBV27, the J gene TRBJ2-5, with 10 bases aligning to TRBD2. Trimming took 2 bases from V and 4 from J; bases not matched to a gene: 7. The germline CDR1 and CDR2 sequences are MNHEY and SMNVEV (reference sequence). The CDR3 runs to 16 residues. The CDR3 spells CASSLMSGGAIETQYF. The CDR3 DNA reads TGTGCCAGCAGTTTAATGAGCGGGGGGGCTATAGAGACCCAGTACTTC.

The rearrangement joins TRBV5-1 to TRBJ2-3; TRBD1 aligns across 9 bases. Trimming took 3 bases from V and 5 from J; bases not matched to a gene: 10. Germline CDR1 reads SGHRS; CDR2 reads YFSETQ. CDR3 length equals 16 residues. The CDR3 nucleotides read TGCGCCAGCAGCTGGGACCCGGGACAGGGTAGAGATACGCAGTATTTT. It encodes CASSWDPGQGRDTQYF.

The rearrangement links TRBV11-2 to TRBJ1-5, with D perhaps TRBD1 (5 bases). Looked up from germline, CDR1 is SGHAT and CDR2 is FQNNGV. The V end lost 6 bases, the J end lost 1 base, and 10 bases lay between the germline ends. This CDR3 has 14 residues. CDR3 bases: TGTGCCAGCAGTACGGGACTGAGCAATCAGCCCCAGCATTTT. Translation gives CASSTGLSNQPQHF.

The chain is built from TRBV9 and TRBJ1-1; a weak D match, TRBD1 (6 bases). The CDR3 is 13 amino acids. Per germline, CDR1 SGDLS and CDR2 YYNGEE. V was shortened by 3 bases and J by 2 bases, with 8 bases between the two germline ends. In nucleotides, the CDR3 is TGTGCCAGCAGCGATGGGACAAACACTGAAGCTTTCTTT. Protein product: CASSDGTNTEAFF.

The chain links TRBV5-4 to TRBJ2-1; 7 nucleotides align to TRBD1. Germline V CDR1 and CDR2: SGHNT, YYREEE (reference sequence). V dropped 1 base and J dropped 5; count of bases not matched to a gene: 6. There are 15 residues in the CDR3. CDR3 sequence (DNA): TGTGCCAGCAGCTTGCAACAGGGGTTAAACAATGAGCAGTTCTTC. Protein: CASSLQQGLNNEQFF.

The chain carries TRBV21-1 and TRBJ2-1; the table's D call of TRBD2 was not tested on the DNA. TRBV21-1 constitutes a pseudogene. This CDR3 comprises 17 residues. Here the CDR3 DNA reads TGTGCCAGCAGCAAAGTAAAGCGGGGTGTCTCCTACAATGAGCAGTTCTTC. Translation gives CASSKVKRGVSYNEQFF.

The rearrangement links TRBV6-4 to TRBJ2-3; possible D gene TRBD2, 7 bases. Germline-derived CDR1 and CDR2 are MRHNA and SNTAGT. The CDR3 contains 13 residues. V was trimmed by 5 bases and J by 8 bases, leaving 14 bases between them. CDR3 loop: CASSPEGGGTQYF. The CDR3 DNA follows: TGTGCCAGCAGTCCGGAGGGGGGGGGTACGCAGTATTTT.

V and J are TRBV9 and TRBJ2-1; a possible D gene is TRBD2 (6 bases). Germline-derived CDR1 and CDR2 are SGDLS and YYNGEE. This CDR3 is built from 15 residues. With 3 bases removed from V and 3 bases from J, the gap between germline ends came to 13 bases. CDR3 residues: CASSGRDSFYNEQFF. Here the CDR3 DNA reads TGTGCCAGCAGCGGCCGGGACTCCTTCTACAATGAGCAGTTCTTC.

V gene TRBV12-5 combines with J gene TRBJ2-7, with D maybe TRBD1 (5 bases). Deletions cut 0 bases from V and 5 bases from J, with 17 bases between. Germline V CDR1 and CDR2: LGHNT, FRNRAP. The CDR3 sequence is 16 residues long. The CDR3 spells CASGLVQVRPSHEQYF. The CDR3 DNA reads TGTGCTAGTGGTTTGGTACAGGTCCGTCCGTCCCACGAGCAGTACTTC.

Written as DNA, the CDR3 is TGTGCCACTACAGCGAACAGGGGTCGGGACGAGCAGTACTTC. Encoded protein: CATTANRGRDEQYF. V and J are TRBV19 and TRBJ2-7; 7 positions match TRBD1. V was pared by 10 bases and J by 5 bases, with 14 bases of the junction left unmatched. This CDR3 has 14 amino acids. Per the germline V gene, CDR1 is LNHDA and CDR2 is SQIVND (reference sequence).